This TCR beta chain was sequenced for a study of blood T cell repertoires in COVID-19. Study overall: Donors in the United States, Italy and Spain gave samples during acute or convalescent COVID-19. Sources were T cells, B-cell-depleted T cells, or PBMCs; the material itself was cDNA or gDNA.

As handled by the study authors: Reference gene primer amplification gave estimated nucleated cell counts. The table came from immunoSEQ multiplex PCR; TCRdb's copy has only in-frame clones and leaves some out. The DNA gave D and trimming, while V, J and clone size come from that table. This sample has 210,000 or so clones; 85% to 90% occur once, and the top ten carry roughly 1.5%. CDR3 size: 16 residues. J lost 2 bases, V lost 4 bases, and 11 bases had no gene match. Germline loops: CDR1 SGHDT, CDR2 YYEEEE. This receptor was taken from a young man with active or convalescent COVID-19. Sample: peripheral blood. The chain combines TRBV5-6 with TRBJ2-5; 7 nucleotides agree with TRBD1. CDR3 DNA sequence: TGTGCCAGCAGCCCGGACGACAGGGAAAGGCAAGAGACCCAGTACTTC. Its translation is CASSPDDRERQETQYF.